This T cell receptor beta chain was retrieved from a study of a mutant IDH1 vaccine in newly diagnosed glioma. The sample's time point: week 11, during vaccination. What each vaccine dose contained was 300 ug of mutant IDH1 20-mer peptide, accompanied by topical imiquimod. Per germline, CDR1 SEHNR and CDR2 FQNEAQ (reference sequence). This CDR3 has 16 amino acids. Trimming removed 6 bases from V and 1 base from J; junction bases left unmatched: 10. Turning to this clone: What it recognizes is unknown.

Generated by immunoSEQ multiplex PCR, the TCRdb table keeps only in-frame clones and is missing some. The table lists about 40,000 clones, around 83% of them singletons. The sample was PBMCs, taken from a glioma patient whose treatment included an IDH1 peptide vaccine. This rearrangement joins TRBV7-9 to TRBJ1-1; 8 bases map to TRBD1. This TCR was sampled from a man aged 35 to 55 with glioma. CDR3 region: CASRTVSGTGNTEAFF. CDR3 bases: TGTGCCAGCAGAACAGTTTCCGGGACAGGGAACACTGAAGCTTTCTTT.